The TCR beta chain under discussion was sequenced for a study of cytomegalovirus exposure and HLA in healthy donors. Looking at the study overall: HLA-typed donors contributed about 85 million unique TCRs, which were held in an early data release.

About this clone itself: Antigen: not known.

At sampling all donors were nominally healthy, likely with unrecorded immune exposures. Overall study findings and caveats: Per a prior analysis, the majority of TCR beta V segments were productive roughly 87% or roughly 30% of the time. Reports indicated that the classifier achieved high specificity and sensitivity in diagnosing cytomegalovirus status.

The PCR contained 60 Vbeta and 13 Jbeta primers. The assay was immunoSEQ multiplex PCR, and TCRdb's table has in-frame clones only and misses some. Of 250,000 to 350,000 clones listed, roughly 70% are singletons. The clonotype was recovered from a female donor in good health and CMV-seronegative. The sample was PBMCs.

The CDR3 nucleotides read TGCGCCAGCAGCCCCAATCACTCCGGGGAGCTGTTTTTT. Translation gives CASSPNHSGELFF. This chain connects TRBV4-1 to TRBJ2-2; D remains unclear. The CDR3 has 13 amino acids. Germline V gene lookup returns CDR1 MGHRA and CDR2 YSYEKL. The germline V and J ends were trimmed by 4 bases and 6 bases, with 9 bases remaining between them.